This T cell receptor (beta chain) is from a study of CD8 T cells in Susac syndrome. Reverse transcription of about 0.45 to 1 ug RNA was carried out with random hexamers. TCRdb re-called the immunoSEQ multiplex PCR reads through MiXCR, storing one row per CDR3 protein. The profile shows 74,000 or so distinct CDR3 sequences, approximately 94% of them singletons. Comment on this clonotype: The junction departs from the called germline gene at one end, perhaps through a read error.

Germline V CDR1 and CDR2: MNHEY, SVGAGI. The CDR3 is 13 residues long. Sequencing used CD4+ T cells from PBMCs. The sequence derives from a human donor with Susac syndrome. The gene calls are TRBV6-5 and TRBJ1-1; D remains ambiguous. The CDR3 loop reads CANSYSMNTEAFF. DNA for the CDR3: TGTGCCAACAGTTACTCGATGAACACTGAAGCTTTCTTT.